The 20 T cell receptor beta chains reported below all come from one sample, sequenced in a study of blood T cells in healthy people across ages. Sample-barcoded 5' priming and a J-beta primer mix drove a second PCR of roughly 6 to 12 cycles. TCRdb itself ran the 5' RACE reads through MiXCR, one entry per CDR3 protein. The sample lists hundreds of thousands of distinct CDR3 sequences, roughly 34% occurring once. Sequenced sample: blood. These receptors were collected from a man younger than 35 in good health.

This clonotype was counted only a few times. The DNA for the CDR3 is TGTGCCAGCAGTCCTGATTGGGGTCGGACTGAAGCTTTCTTT. Translation gives CASSPDWGRTEAFF. This chain connects TRBV6-1 to TRBJ1-1, with D uncertain. The CDR3 is made up of 14 amino acids. Trimming shortened V by 5 bases and J by 5 bases, and 15 bases separated the two germline ends. Germline CDR1 and CDR2: MNHNS and SASEGT.

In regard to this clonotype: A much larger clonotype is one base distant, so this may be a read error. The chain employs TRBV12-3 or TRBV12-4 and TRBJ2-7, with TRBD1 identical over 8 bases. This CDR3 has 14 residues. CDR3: CASRQNRGSYAQYF. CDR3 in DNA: TGTGCCAGCAGGCAAAACAGGGGGTCCTACGCGCAGTACTTC.

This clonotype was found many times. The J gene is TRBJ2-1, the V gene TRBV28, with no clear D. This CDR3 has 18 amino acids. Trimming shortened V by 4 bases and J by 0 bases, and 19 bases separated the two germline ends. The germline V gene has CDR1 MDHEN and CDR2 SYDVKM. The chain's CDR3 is CASSSFSLLAVSYNEQFF. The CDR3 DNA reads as TGTGCCAGCAGTTCCTTTAGCTTGCTGGCGGTCTCCTACAATGAGCAGTTCTTC.

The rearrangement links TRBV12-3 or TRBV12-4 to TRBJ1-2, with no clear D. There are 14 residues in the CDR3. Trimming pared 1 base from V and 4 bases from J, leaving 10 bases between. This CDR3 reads CASSLGGFGYGYTF. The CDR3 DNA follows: TGTGCCAGCAGTTTAGGAGGGTTCGGCTATGGCTACACCTTC.

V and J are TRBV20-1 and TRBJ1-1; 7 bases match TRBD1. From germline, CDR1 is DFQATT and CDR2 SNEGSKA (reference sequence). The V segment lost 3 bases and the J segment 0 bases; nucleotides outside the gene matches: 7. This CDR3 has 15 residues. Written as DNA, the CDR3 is TGCAGTGCTAGGCCGACAGGGACAATGAACACTGAAGCTTTCTTT. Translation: CSARPTGTMNTEAFF.

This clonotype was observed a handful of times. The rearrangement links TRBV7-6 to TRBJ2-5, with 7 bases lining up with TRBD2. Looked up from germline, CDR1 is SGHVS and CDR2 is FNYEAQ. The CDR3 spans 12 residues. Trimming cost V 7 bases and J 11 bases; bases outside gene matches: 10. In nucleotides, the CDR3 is TGTGCCAGCATTGGACTAGAGGGTGAGCAGTACTTC. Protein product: CASIGLEGEQYF.

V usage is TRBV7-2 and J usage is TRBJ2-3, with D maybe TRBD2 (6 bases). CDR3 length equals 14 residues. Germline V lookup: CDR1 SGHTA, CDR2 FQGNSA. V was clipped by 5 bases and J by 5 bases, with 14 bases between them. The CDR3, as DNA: TGTGCCAGCAGCAGGACTGGGGGGAGAGATACGCAGTATTTT. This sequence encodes CASSRTGGRDTQYF.

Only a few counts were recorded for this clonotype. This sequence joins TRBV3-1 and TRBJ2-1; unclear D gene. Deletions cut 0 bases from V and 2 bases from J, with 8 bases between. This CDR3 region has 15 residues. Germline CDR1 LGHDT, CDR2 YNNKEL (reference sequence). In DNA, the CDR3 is TGTGCCAGCAGCCAAGATCGGGCCGCCTACAATGAGCAGTTCTTC. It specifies CASSQDRAAYNEQFF.

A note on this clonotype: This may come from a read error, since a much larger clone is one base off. Here the CDR3 DNA reads TGTGCCATCAGTGAGTCGACAGAAAACGACGAGCAGTACTTC. Its translation is CAISESTENDEQYF. The chain joins TRBV10-3 to TRBJ2-7; weak D call: TRBD1 (5 bases). The ends were cut back, 0 bases at V and 5 bases at J, with 11 bases in the middle. Germline V gene lookup returns CDR1 ENHRY and CDR2 SYGVKD. CDR3 length: 14 residues.

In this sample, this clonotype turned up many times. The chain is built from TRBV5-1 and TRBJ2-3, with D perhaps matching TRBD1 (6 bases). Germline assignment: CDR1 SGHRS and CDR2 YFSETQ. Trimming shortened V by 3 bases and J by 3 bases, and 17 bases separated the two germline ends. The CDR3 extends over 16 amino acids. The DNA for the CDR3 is TGCGCCAGCAGCTCCGTTGGGGGCTCCGGGACAGATACGCAGTATTTT. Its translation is CASSSVGGSGTDTQYF.

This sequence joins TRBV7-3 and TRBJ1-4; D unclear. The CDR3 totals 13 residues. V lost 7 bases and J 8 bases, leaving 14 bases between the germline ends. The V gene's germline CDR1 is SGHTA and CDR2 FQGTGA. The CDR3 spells CASNWKLEEKLFF. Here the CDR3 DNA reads TGTGCCAGCAATTGGAAACTGGAAGAAAAACTGTTTTTT.

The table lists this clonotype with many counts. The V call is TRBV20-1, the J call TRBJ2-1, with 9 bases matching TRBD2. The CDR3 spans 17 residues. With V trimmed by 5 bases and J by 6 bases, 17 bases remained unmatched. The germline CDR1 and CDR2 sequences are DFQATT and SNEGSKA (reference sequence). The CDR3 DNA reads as TGCAGTGCTGCATCCCCTTTTGGAGCGGGGGGCTTCAATGAGCAGTTCTTC. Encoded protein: CSAASPFGAGGFNEQFF.

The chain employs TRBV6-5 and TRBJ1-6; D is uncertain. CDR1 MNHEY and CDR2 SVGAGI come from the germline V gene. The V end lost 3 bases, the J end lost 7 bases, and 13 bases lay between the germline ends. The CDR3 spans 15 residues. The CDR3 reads CASSYRVFGNSPLHF. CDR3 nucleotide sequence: TGTGCCAGCAGTTATAGAGTATTTGGCAATTCACCCCTCCACTTT.

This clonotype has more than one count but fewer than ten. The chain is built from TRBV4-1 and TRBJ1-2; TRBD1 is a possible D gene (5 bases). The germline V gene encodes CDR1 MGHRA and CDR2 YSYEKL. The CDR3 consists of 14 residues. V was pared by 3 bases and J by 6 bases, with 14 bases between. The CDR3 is CASSQIGARHGYTF. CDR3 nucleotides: TGCGCCAGCAGCCAGATTGGGGCCCGCCATGGCTACACCTTC.

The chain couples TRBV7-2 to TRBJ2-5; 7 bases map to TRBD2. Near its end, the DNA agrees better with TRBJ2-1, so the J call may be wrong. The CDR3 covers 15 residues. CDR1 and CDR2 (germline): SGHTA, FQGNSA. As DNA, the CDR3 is TGTGCCAGCAGCTTAGTAGATAGGGGAGGGGAGACCCAGTTCTTC. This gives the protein CASSLVDRGGETQFF.

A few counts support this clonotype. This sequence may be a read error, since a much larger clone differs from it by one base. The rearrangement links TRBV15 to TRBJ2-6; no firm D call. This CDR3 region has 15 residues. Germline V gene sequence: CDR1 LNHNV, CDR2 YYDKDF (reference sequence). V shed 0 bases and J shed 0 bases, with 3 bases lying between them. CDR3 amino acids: CATSRDNSGANVLTF. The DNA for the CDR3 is TGTGCCACCAGCAGAGATAACTCTGGGGCCAACGTCCTGACTTTC. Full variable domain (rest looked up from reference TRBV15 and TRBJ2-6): DAMVIQNPRYQVTQFGKPVTLSCSQTLNHNVMYWYQQKSSQAPKLLFHYYDKDFNNEADTPDNFQSRRPNTSFCFLDIRSPGLGDTAMYLCATSRDNSGANVLTFGAGSRLTVL.

The CDR3 region has the DNA TGTGCCAGCAGCACCTTGACTAGCGGGGACCGCGCAGATACGCAGTATTTT. Residues: CASSTLTSGDRADTQYF. The J gene is TRBJ2-3, the V gene TRBV7-8, with TRBD2 matching 11 bases. CDR3 size: 17 residues. The V and J ends lost 5 bases and 4 bases, in that order; junction bases with no gene match: 11. CDR1 is SGHVS, CDR2 FQNEAQ, per germline.

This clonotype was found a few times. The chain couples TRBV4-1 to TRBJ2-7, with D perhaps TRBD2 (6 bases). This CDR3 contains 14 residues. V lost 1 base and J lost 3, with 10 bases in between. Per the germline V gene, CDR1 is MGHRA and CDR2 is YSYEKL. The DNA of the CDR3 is TGCGCCAGCAGCCAAGTCTCCGGGAGCTACGAGCAGTACTTC. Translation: CASSQVSGSYEQYF.

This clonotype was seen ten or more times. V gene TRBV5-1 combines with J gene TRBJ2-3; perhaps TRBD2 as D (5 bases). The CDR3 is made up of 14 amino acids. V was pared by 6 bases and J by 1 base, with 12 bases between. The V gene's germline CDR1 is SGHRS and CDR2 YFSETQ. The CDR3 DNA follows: TGCGCCAGCACACCAATGAGGGGCACAGATACGCAGTATTTT. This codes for CASTPMRGTDTQYF.

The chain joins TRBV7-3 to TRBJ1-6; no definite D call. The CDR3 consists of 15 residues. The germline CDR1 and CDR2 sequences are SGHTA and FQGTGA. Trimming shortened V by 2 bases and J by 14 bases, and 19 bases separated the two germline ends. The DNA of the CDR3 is TGTGCCAGCAGCTTAGAGGGAGATCGGACTGAGACCCTCCACTTT. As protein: CASSLEGDRTETLHF.